This entry lists 4 T cell receptor beta chains sequenced from one sample in a study of blood T cell repertoires in COVID-19. The protocol was immunoSEQ multiplex PCR, while the TCRdb copy is restricted to in-frame clones and leaves out a portion. Of about 260,000 clones in the sample, 80% to 90% were seen once. Sequencing used peripheral blood. The source is a woman between 70 and 85 years old with COVID-19, enrolled during active disease.

The rearrangement links TRBV19 to TRBJ2-7; 10 bases are a match to TRBD2. This CDR3 is built from 14 residues. V was clipped by 9 bases and J by 3 bases; unmatched bases: 8. The germline gives CDR1 LNHDA, CDR2 SQIVND (reference sequence). CDR3 bases: TGTGCCAGCTCAGTACTAGCGGGACGCTACGAGCAGTACTTC. Protein: CASSVLAGRYEQYF.

This chain joins TRBV4-2 and TRBJ1-6, with D maybe TRBD1 (5 bases). The CDR3 sequence is 17 residues long. Germline lookup yields CDR1 LGHNA and CDR2 YNFKEQ. V lost 2 bases to trimming and J lost 4 bases, with 15 bases between them. The CDR3 spells CASSQTLGGLYNSPLHF. The DNA for the CDR3 is TGTGCCAGCAGCCAAACCCTTGGGGGGTTGTATAATTCACCCCTCCACTTT.

This chain links TRBV5-1 with TRBJ2-1; 10 positions agree with TRBD1. J lost 4 bases, V lost 4 bases, and 5 bases had no gene match. The V gene's germline CDR1 is SGHRS and CDR2 YFSETQ. There are 15 residues in the CDR3. CDR3 sequence: CASSPRTGGYNEQFF. The CDR3 DNA follows: TGCGCCAGCAGCCCCAGGACAGGGGGGTACAATGAGCAGTTCTTC. The complete variable domain, with remaining parts taken from reference TRBV5-1 and TRBJ2-1, reads KAGVTQTPRYLIKTRGQQVTLSCSPISGHRSVSWYQQTPGQGLQFLFEYFSETQRNKGNFPGRFSGRQFSNSRSEMNVSTLELGDSALYLCASSPRTGGYNEQFFGPGTRLTVL.

This sequence joins TRBV5-1 and TRBJ1-2, with TRBD1 as a possible D gene (5 bases). The V end was cut by 5 bases, the J end by 2 bases, with 10 bases between. The CDR3 has 13 amino acids. Germline CDR1 SGHRS, CDR2 YFSETQ. The CDR3 nucleotides read TGCGCCAGCAGTCGGGGGGAGAACTATGGCTACACCTTC. It translates to CASSRGENYGYTF.